This is a list of T cell receptor beta chains from one sample in a study of blood T cell repertoires in COVID-19. Measured with immunoSEQ multiplex PCR; TCRdb has only the in-frame clones, and not every one. The sample shows 150,000 or so clones, roughly 85% of them seen only once. The sample was PBMCs or T cells enriched from blood (not recorded which). All receptors derive from a woman aged 45-60 years who had recovered from COVID-19. Both conserved end residues are part of each CDR3. Fields, in order: J gene, D gene, clone size, V gene, CDR3 protein, CDR3 DNA. A D gene is named only where the DNA matches it firmly. Size tells how often a clone was seen (once, few, many) or the class of an expanded clone, and some rows leave it out.

TRBJ1-4,-,-,TRBV4-2,CASSQPIGTPRNEKLFF,TGTGCCAGCAGCCAACCAATTGGGACTCCAAGAAATGAAAAACTGTTTTTT
TRBJ2-5,TRBD1,-,TRBV19,CASTRQGWETQYF,TGTGCCAGTACCCGACAGGGGTGGGAGACCCAGTACTTC
TRBJ2-3,TRBD2,-,TRBV3-1/TRBV3-2,CASSQGLAGGQDTQYF,TGTGCCAGCAGCCAAGGACTAGCGGGAGGGCAAGATACGCAGTATTTT
TRBJ2-7,TRBD2,-,TRBV5-4,CASSLGLAGGISYEQYF,TGTGCCAGCAGCTTAGGACTAGCGGGAGGCATCTCCTACGAGCAGTACTTC
TRBJ2-2,-,-,TRBV5-1,CASSSAGAGPGELFF,TGCGCCAGCAGCTCGGCGGGGGCCGGACCCGGGGAGCTGTTTTTT
TRBJ1-1,-,-,TRBV7-3,CASSPRQAGKSTEAFF,TGTGCCAGCAGCCCACGGCAGGCGGGGAAGAGCACTGAAGCTTTCTTT
TRBJ1-1,-,-,TRBV27,CASSTSGPAEAFF,TGTGCCAGCAGTACTTCTGGTCCGGCTGAAGCTTTCTTT
TRBJ1-6,-,-,TRBV19,CASSISGGPGGAALHF,TGTGCCAGTAGTATTTCGGGTGGGCCAGGAGGGGCAGCCCTCCACTTT
TRBJ2-3,TRBD2,-,TRBV9,CASSALAGSTDTQYF,TGTGCCAGCAGCGCACTAGCGGGAAGCACAGATACGCAGTATTTT
TRBJ2-1,TRBD2,-,TRBV7-2,CASSTSGGVNEQFF,TGTGCCAGCAGCACTAGCGGGGGGGTTAATGAGCAGTTCTTC
TRBJ1-5,TRBD1,-,TRBV19,CASSTGTGTNQPQHF,TGTGCCAGTAGTACCGGGACAGGGACAAATCAGCCCCAGCATTTT
TRBJ1-1,TRBD1,-,TRBV27,CASSLGQGAIITEAFF,TGTGCCAGCAGTCTGGGACAGGGGGCCATAATCACTGAAGCTTTCTTT
TRBJ1-2,-,-,TRBV5-1,CASSLAPVLYGYTF,TGCGCCAGCAGTCTAGCCCCGGTCCTCTATGGCTACACCTTC
TRBJ2-1,-,-,TRBV27,CASSLGLREFF,TGTGCCAGCAGTTTAGGCCTTCGGGAGTTCTTC
TRBJ2-1,TRBD1,-,TRBV7-9,CASSLGQGARQYNEQFF,TGTGCCAGCAGCTTAGGTCAGGGGGCTCGCCAGTACAATGAGCAGTTCTTC
TRBJ1-1,-,-,TRBV11-1,CASSSQGNTEAFF,TGTGCCAGCAGCTCCCAGGGGAACACTGAAGCTTTCTTT
TRBJ1-2,TRBD1,-,TRBV19,CATHDRVGGYTF,TGTGCCACCCACGACAGGGTGGGCGGCTACACCTTC
TRBJ1-5,-,-,TRBV7-2,CASSYREHQPQHF,TGTGCCAGCAGTTACAGGGAGCATCAGCCCCAGCATTTT
TRBJ1-2,-,-,TRBV7-9,CASSLAAGNNYGYTF,TGTGCCAGCAGCTTAGCGGCAGGGAATAACTATGGCTACACCTTC
TRBJ1-6,TRBD1,-,TRBV12-5,CASGLQGQASSPLHF,TGTGCTAGTGGTTTGCAGGGACAGGCGAGTTCACCCCTCCACTTT
TRBJ1-1,-,once,TRBV28,CASSLNHGSTEAFF,TGTGCCAGCAGCTTGAACCACGGGAGCACTGAAGCTTTCTTT
TRBJ1-2,-,-,TRBV13,CASSLGRGGYTF,TGTGCCAGCAGCTTGGGTCGAGGGGGCTACACCTTC
TRBJ1-4,-,-,TRBV9,CASSVALGLNEKLFF,TGTGCCAGCAGCGTAGCTTTGGGGCTTAATGAAAAACTGTTTTTT
TRBJ2-2,TRBD1,-,TRBV5-4,CASSFAQTGDTGELFF,TGTGCCAGCAGCTTCGCGCAGACAGGGGACACCGGGGAGCTGTTTTTT
TRBJ2-1,-,-,TRBV6-1,CASSERSGSYNEQFF,TGTGCCAGCAGTGAAAGGTCAGGGTCCTACAATGAGCAGTTCTTC
TRBJ2-5,-,-,TRBV29-1,CSVEMEQETQYF,TGCAGCGTTGAAATGGAGCAAGAGACCCAGTACTTC
TRBJ2-1,TRBD2,-,TRBV11-2,CASSLKAGVEQFF,TGTGCCAGCAGCTTGAAAGCGGGAGTTGAGCAGTTCTTC
TRBJ1-4,TRBD1,-,TRBV5-4,CASSFGQDEKLFF,TGTGCCAGCAGCTTCGGACAGGATGAAAAACTGTTTTTT